This T cell receptor beta chain was identified in a study of cytomegalovirus exposure and HLA in healthy donors. Whole-study results and caveats: It was reported that TCR beta sequences correctly inferred the HLA-A and HLA-B alleles for most subjects. Data from an earlier analysis indicated that most TCR beta V segments were productive either about 87% or about 30% of the time. Later genetic work tied a missense DCLRE1C variant to beta-chain V and J trimming.

The CDR3 sequence is 16 residues long. CDR1 and CDR2 from the germline V gene are SGHVS and FQNEAQ. V was pared by 1 base and J by 1 base, with 13 bases between. It was with 60 Vbeta and 13 Jbeta primers that the PCR ran. Clones were sequenced by immunoSEQ multiplex PCR, and TCRdb holds only the in-frame ones, with some missing. The data contain 130,000 or so clones, roughly 82% of them singletons. In regard to this clone: Its antigen remains unidentified.

The V gene is TRBV7-8, the J gene TRBJ1-1; D unresolved. Specimen: PBMCs. The receptor's source is a man younger than 35 in good health and CMV-seropositive. The CDR3 DNA reads as TGTGCCAGCAGCTTAGATATGCGGGCAGGGAACACTGAAGCTTTCTTT. Protein sequence: CASSLDMRAGNTEAFF.